This paragraph covers one T cell receptor beta chain sequence. TCRdb's copy holds only in-frame clones and misses some; the assay was immunoSEQ multiplex PCR. Counted here are tens of thousands of clones, under 95% occurring once; the ten biggest clones make up around 1.3%. This sample stems from a study of control samples from healthy donors and cancer patients. Trimming took off 4 bases at V and 1 base at J, with 11 bases between the two ends. The CDR3 is made up of 15 amino acids. Germline V gene sequence: CDR1 SGDLS, CDR2 YYNGEE. The sample comprised PBMCs. The rearrangement uses TRBV9 and TRBJ2-2, with a weak D call TRBD1 (5 bases). This clonotype was obtained from a woman aged 40 to 55 with lung cancer. This chain's CDR3 is CASSNPGQNTGELFF. The CDR3, as DNA: TGTGCCAGCAGCAACCCCGGACAGAACACCGGGGAGCTGTTTTTT.